This T cell receptor (beta chain) is drawn from a study of Ad26.COV2.S vaccination and SARS-CoV-2 variants. Across the study: Ad26.COV2.S was injected intramuscularly once or twice, 56 days apart.

Notes on the study in general: Recipients of either vaccine or placebo displayed similar breadth of non-spike TCRs.

Germline CDR1 and CDR2: SGDLS and YYNGEE. CDR3 length equals 12 residues. V shed 7 bases and J shed 0 bases, with 5 bases lying between them. A note on this clone: Antigen: not known.

As to treatment: some 20 received Ad26.COV2.S at low or high dose, single or two shots; roughly five received placebo; per-sample allocation not given. Samples analyzed were those drawn on day 63 after the first vaccine or placebo injection. In Boston, the donor was an adult between 18-55 years of age. Ad26.COV2.S expressed prefusion-stabilized spike from the original Wuhan strain. The protocol was immunoSEQ multiplex PCR, while the TCRdb copy is restricted to in-frame clones and leaves out a portion. The sample lists around 420,000 clones, roughly 90% occurring once. V is TRBV9 and J is TRBJ1-3; D remains unclear. The sequence was collected from a person between 18 and 65 years old who received the Ad26.COV2.S COVID-19 vaccine or a placebo. This specimen was peripheral blood, taken in a trial of Ad26.COV2.S vaccine versus placebo. CDR3 protein: CASQSSGNTIYF. In nucleotides, the CDR3 is TGTGCCAGCCAAAGCTCTGGAAACACCATATATTTT.